The 24 T cell receptor beta chains reported below all come from one sample, sequenced in a study of OX40 agonist ivuxolimab in advanced cancers. Assay used: immunoSEQ multiplex PCR; TCRdb lists only in-frame clones, some missing. In the table there are 45,000 to 60,000 clones, around four fifths of which are singletons. The source material was CD4+ or CD8+ T cells sorted from blood, sampled in a trial of the OX40 agonist ivuxolimab. The receptor source for this set is an adult with an advanced solid tumor such as melanoma, head and neck, liver or kidney cancer.

The chain joins TRBV7-8 to TRBJ2-2, with 8 positions matching TRBD1. This CDR3 region has 15 residues. Germline CDR1 reads SGHVS; CDR2 reads FQNEAQ. Trimming removed 4 bases from V and 6 bases from J; junction bases left unmatched: 7. CDR3 sequence (DNA): TGTGCCAGCAGCTCCTCAGGGGGCACCCCCGGGGAGCTGTTTTTT. Translation: CASSSSGGTPGELFF.

The V and J genes are TRBV5-4 and TRBJ2-3, with no clear D. The CDR3 runs to 16 residues. V gave up 0 bases and J gave up 3 bases, with 14 bases separating them. In germline, CDR1 is SGHNT, CDR2 YYREEE (reference sequence). CDR3 sequence reads: CASSLVGGWRTDTQYF. DNA for the CDR3: TGTGCCAGCAGCTTGGTAGGTGGTTGGAGAACAGATACGCAGTATTTT.

This clone showed up just once. The chain has TRBV19 and TRBJ2-5; D tentatively reads TRBD1 or TRBD2 (5 bases each). The germline V gene encodes CDR1 LNHDA and CDR2 SQIVND (reference sequence). The CDR3 is 16 amino acids. The CDR3 DNA is TGTGCTTGCTCCCCCGGGGCCCCTAGTTCTGGGGAGACCCAGTACTTC. Protein product: CACSPGAPSSGETQYF.

The CDR3 reads CASSKDWGTGANVLTF. The DNA for the CDR3 is TGTGCCAGCAGCAAGGACTGGGGGACCGGGGCCAACGTCCTGACTTTC. V gene TRBV14 combines with J gene TRBJ2-6; either TRBD1 or TRBD2 may supply D (5 bases each). Germline lookup yields CDR1 SGHDN and CDR2 FVKESK. The CDR3 spans 16 residues. The V gene lost 5 bases and the J gene lost 4 bases, with 15 bases spanning the gap.

The count of this clone is one. The V gene is TRBV27, the J gene TRBJ1-2; D gene unclear. The CDR3 is 15 amino acids. Per the germline V gene, CDR1 is MNHEY and CDR2 is SMNVEV (reference sequence). With 0 bases removed from V and 7 bases from J, the gap between germline ends came to 15 bases. The CDR3 nucleotides are TGTGCCAGCAGTTTATCGTGGCGGACCTTAAGTGGCTACACCTTC. As protein: CASSLSWRTLSGYTF.

Here the CDR3 reads CASSEGGYEQYF. The DNA of the CDR3 is TGTGCCAGCTCTGAGGGGGGGTACGAGCAGTACTTC. The J gene is TRBJ2-7, the V gene TRBV27, with a weak D call TRBD2 (7 bases). Trimming removed 8 bases from V and 4 bases from J, with 12 bases in between. Germline assignment: CDR1 MNHEY and CDR2 SMNVEV (reference sequence). CDR3 length equals 12 residues.

The rearrangement joins TRBV30 to TRBJ2-4, with TRBD2 as a possible D gene (5 bases). The CDR3 is 12 residues long. Germline lookup yields CDR1 GTSNPN and CDR2 SVGIG (reference sequence). V was pared by 1 base and J by 8 bases, with 9 bases between. The CDR3 sequence is CAWSAPGDIQYF. CDR3 bases: TGTGCCTGGAGTGCCCCCGGGGACATTCAGTACTTC.

This clone has only a few counts. The gene calls are TRBV12-1 and TRBJ1-2. TRBV12-1 is noted as a pseudogene. The CDR3 is 14 residues long. The CDR3 loop is CASSSLAGGYGYTF. The CDR3 DNA follows: TGTGCCAGCAGCTCCCTGGCGGGAGGCTATGGCTACACCTTC.

A single count supports this clone. A much larger clone sits a single nucleotide away, making a read error possible. V and J are TRBV28 and TRBJ1-5, with a weak D call TRBD1 (5 bases). Trimming removed 2 bases from V and 0 bases from J, with 8 bases in between. The CDR3 is made up of 15 amino acids. CDR1 is MDHEN and CDR2 is SYDVKM in the germline V gene. The CDR3 here is CASSLMGTSNQPQHF. In DNA form, the CDR3 reads TGTGCCAGCAGTTTAATGGGGACTAGCAATCAGCCCCAGCATTTT. Using reference TRBV28 and TRBJ1-5 for the parts outside the CDR3, the full variable domain is DVKVTQSSRYLVKRTGEKVFLECVQDMDHENMFWYRQDPGLGLRLIYFSYDVKMKEKGDIPEGYSVSREKKERFSLILESASTNQTSMYLCASSLMGTSNQPQHFGDGTRLSIL.

The chain has TRBV11-3 and TRBJ1-5; D gene unclear. The CDR3 has 16 residues. Trimming left V 7 bases short and J 0 bases short, with 16 bases between. Per the germline V gene, CDR1 is SGHNT and CDR2 is YENEEA. This chain's CDR3 is CASNTPPRYSNQPQHF. The CDR3 DNA follows: TGTGCCAGCAACACCCCCCCCCGGTATAGCAATCAGCCCCAGCATTTT.

V gene TRBV4-2 combines with J gene TRBJ2-7; either TRBD1 or TRBD2 may fit D (5 bases each). Germline-derived CDR1 and CDR2 are LGHNA and YNFKEQ. The CDR3 loop spans 13 amino acids. Trimming shortened V by 4 bases and J by 0 bases, and 7 bases separated the two germline ends. The CDR3 DNA is TGTGCCAGCAGCCCGGGGCTCTCCTACGAGCAGTACTTC. Translated: CASSPGLSYEQYF.

The rearrangement uses TRBV10-2 and TRBJ2-7; 13 bases are a match to TRBD2. CDR3 length: 16 amino acids. The germline CDR1 and CDR2 sequences are WSHSY and SAAADI. J gave up 3 bases and V 4 bases, and 6 bases lay outside the gene matches. CDR3 in amino acids: CASSGTRTSGSYEQYF. CDR3 DNA: TGCGCCAGCAGTGGGACTCGGACTAGCGGGAGCTACGAGCAGTACTTC.

This clone is a singleton in its sample. The rearrangement uses TRBV1 and TRBJ2-1; TRBD2, as called in the table, went unchecked against the DNA. TRBV1 is tagged as a pseudogene. The CDR3 has 20 amino acids. CDR3 DNA: TGCACCAGCAGCCAAGACTCGGAGGGCCTCGCGCAGTTATCCTACAATGAGCAGTTCTTC. Translating it yields CTSSQDSEGLAQLSYNEQFF.

This clone was counted a single time. V gene TRBV4-2 combines with J gene TRBJ1-1; unclear D gene. The V end was cut by 4 bases, the J end by 7 bases, with 10 bases between. CDR1 is LGHNA, CDR2 YNFKEQ, per germline. The CDR3 is made up of 12 amino acids. Here the CDR3 reads CASSLGRGEAFF. As DNA, the CDR3 is TGTGCCAGCAGCCTAGGACGCGGTGAAGCTTTCTTT.

The rearrangement joins TRBV5-1 to TRBJ2-2; the D is unclear. The V end lost 1 base, the J end lost 0 bases, and 13 bases lay between the germline ends. The CDR3 spans 17 residues. Germline lookup yields CDR1 SGHRS and CDR2 YFSETQ. The CDR3 region has the DNA TGCGCCAGCAGCTTGACCGCGGCAACCGCGAACACCGGGGAGCTGTTTTTT. It translates to CASSLTAATANTGELFF.

The chain has TRBV19 and TRBJ2-1; TRBD2 is a possible D gene (5 bases). The CDR3 extends over 15 amino acids. Germline CDR1 is LNHDA and CDR2 is SQIVND (reference sequence). The V end was cut by 3 bases, the J end by 4 bases, with 13 bases between. CDR3 nucleotide sequence: TGTGCCAGTAGTATTGGAAGCGGCCTATACAATGAGCAGTTCTTC. As protein: CASSIGSGLYNEQFF.

The chain has TRBV20-1 and TRBJ1-2; D unclear. V lost 4 bases, J lost 3 bases, and 6 bases lay in between. Germline-derived CDR1 and CDR2 are DFQATT and SNEGSKA (reference sequence). This CDR3 comprises 11 residues. CDR3 protein: CSATGYYGYTF. The CDR3 DNA is TGCAGTGCTACCGGATACTATGGCTACACCTTC.

The rearrangement joins TRBV7-3 to TRBJ2-1; possible D gene TRBD1, 6 bases. Germline-derived CDR1 and CDR2 are SGHTA and FQGTGA. The V gene lost 3 bases and the J gene lost 4 bases, with 16 bases spanning the gap. This CDR3 is 16 amino acids long. The CDR3 nucleotides read TGTGCCAGCAGCTTGCTTTCCGGGACACCTTACAATGAGCAGTTCTTC. It translates to CASSLLSGTPYNEQFF.

This chain connects TRBV7-3 to TRBJ2-7, with no clear D. The CDR3 length is 14 residues. Germline assignment: CDR1 SGHTA and CDR2 FQGTGA. Trimming stripped 5 bases from V and 1 base from J, with 12 bases between. DNA for the CDR3: TGTGCCAGCAGCCCGGCGGTGGGGTCCTACGAGCAGTACTTC. Its translation is CASSPAVGSYEQYF.

The chain joins TRBV27 to TRBJ2-7; D is unresolved. CDR3 length equals 11 residues. Germline CDR1 MNHEY, CDR2 SMNVEV (reference sequence). V dropped 3 bases and J dropped 5 bases, with 5 bases sitting between them. The CDR3 coding sequence is TGTGCCAGCAGTTTTTCCGACGAGCAGTACTTC. This gives the protein CASSFSDEQYF.

Note on this clone: This could be a read error, since a much larger clone is one nucleotide away. V gene TRBV25-1 combines with J gene TRBJ1-1; possibly TRBD1 for D (6 bases). The CDR3 consists of 12 residues. V lost 2 bases, J lost 5 bases, and 6 bases lay in between. The germline V gene encodes CDR1 MGHDK and CDR2 SYGVNS. The CDR3 protein is CASSERGTEAFF. CDR3 DNA: TGTGCCAGCAGTGAAAGGGGGACTGAAGCTTTCTTT.

V is TRBV7-6 and J is TRBJ2-3; D is perhaps TRBD2 (7 bases). Per germline, CDR1 SGHVS and CDR2 FNYEAQ. This CDR3 region has 15 residues. V gave up 6 bases and J gave up 3 bases, with 16 bases separating them. The CDR3 DNA sequence: TGTGCCAGCAGAAAAGGGGGGGGCGGTACAGATACGCAGTATTTT. Amino acids: CASRKGGGGTDTQYF.

DNA for the CDR3: TGTGCCAGCAGCCCGGGGCCGTATTCCTACAATGAGCAGTTCTTC. Protein product: CASSPGPYSYNEQFF. The chain couples TRBV7-2 to TRBJ2-1; the D call may be TRBD1 or TRBD2 (5 bases each). CDR1 is SGHTA, CDR2 FQGNSA, per germline. CDR3 size: 15 residues. Trimming took 5 bases from V and 1 from J, leaving 12 bases between them. The full variable domain, rest sourced from reference TRBV7-2 and TRBJ2-1, is GAGVSQSPSNKVTEKGKDVELRCDPISGHTALYWYRQSLGQGLEFLIYFQGNSAPDKSGLPSDRFSAERTGGSVSTLTIQRTQQEDSAVYLCASSPGPYSYNEQFFGPGTRLTVL.

This clone has a single count. The rearrangement joins TRBV19 to TRBJ2-3, with 7 bases that match TRBD2. From germline, CDR1 is LNHDA and CDR2 SQIVND (reference sequence). J was trimmed by 1 base and V by 4 bases; bases with no gene match: 5. This CDR3 comprises 15 residues. CDR3 nucleotide sequence: TGTGCCAGTAGTACGACTAGCCTGGGCACAGATACGCAGTATTTT. It translates to CASSTTSLGTDTQYF. Full variable domain (outside the CDR3, taken from reference TRBV19 and TRBJ2-3): DGGITQSPKYLFRKEGQNVTLSCEQNLNHDAMYWYRQDPGQGLRLIYYSQIVNDFQKGDIAEGYSVSREKKESFPLTVTSAQKNPTAFYLCASSTTSLGTDTQYFGPGTRLTVL.